This record concerns one TCR beta chain sequence. Its matching antigen is unknown. The entry originates in a study of CD8+CD57+ T cells in acquired aplastic anemia. Study context: Sorted CD4+ and CD8+ cells yielded around 3.2 ug of DNA on average. Roughly 9.9 million reads, on average, were obtained for CD4+ cells from healthy donors. Study observations and caveats: In CD8+ cells, Simpson's diversity showed no significant difference between patients and controls. Patients had around 30 CD8+ CDR3 sequences in common with controls (the shared set).

The V and J ends lost 1 base and 9 bases respectively, with 10 bases between them. The CDR3 covers 12 residues. Germline CDR1 reads SGHVS; CDR2 reads FQNEAQ. The template for TCR beta VDJ and CDR3 sequence profiling was genomic DNA. A single record per CDR3 protein comes from TCRdb applying MiXCR to the reads. The table records some 410,000 distinct CDR3 sequences, just under 70% of them present only once. This TCR was sampled from a human donor in good health, serving as a control. V gene TRBV7-8 combines with J gene TRBJ2-7; D possibly matches TRBD1 or TRBD2 (5 bases each). Sample: sorted CD4+, CD8+, or CD8+CD57+ T cells (not recorded which) from PBMCs. The CDR3 nucleotides are TGTGCCAGCAGCTTAGTGGGGGACGCGCAGTACTTC. Its translation: CASSLVGDAQYF.